The present T cell receptor beta chain was sequenced within a study of blood T cell repertoires in COVID-19 (dated by TCRdb to 2020 to 2022). Looking at the study overall: Samples from collaborators originated in the United States, Italy and Spain and spanned both the acute and convalescent phases of COVID-19. The prospective study material was composed of cDNA or gDNA derived from T cells, B-cell-depleted T cells, or PBMCs. The dataset comprised deeply sampled blood TCRbeta repertoires from subjects exposed to, actively infected with, or recovered from COVID-19. The repertoires were made available in a free public database intended to serve as a resource for research on the immune response to SARS-CoV-2. The samples were drawn from two sources: the first 160 participants of the ongoing ImmuneRACE study, and 950 to 1,500 subjects contributed by 6 global collaborators. Sample metadata almost always included a de-identified subject ID, COVID-19 status, age in years and sex. HLA class I and class II types, where available, came from metadata supplied by the sample provider rather than from assay-based typing. Overall results and qualifications from the work: How much clinical and demographic metadata was included differed by source and by participant, and the metadata was provided uncurated.

The germline V gene provides CDR1 SGHVS and CDR2 FQNEAQ. The CDR3 sequence holds 14 residues, the cysteine and phenylalanine included. CDR3 DNA only is kept here, 42 bases in frame from base 1. Trimming costs V 3 bases and J 1 base, and their ends lie 7 bases apart. Each collaborating institution followed its own protocols to collect whole blood in K2EDTA tubes. For TCRbeta analysis, collaborators shipped samples in one of three forms: frozen whole blood, isolated PBMCs, or DNA extracted from either of those sample types. The immunoSEQ Assay, a bias-controlled multiplex PCR, was used to amplify TCRbeta CDR3 regions from genomic DNA. The study's processing was this. Nucleated cell counts per sample were estimated from amplification of reference gene primers within the assay. To quantify the absolute abundance of each unique TCRbeta CDR3 rearrangement, sequence reads were collapsed and filtered. For each sample, productive Simpson clonality was calculated as the square root of Simpson's diversity index over productive rearrangements. Not all clones reach the TCRdb copy of this immuneACCESS table, which keeps in-frame sequences only. Checked studies attribute under half of the gap to unresolved V genes and leave the rest unexplained. D and trimming were read from the DNA, whereas the V and J calls and clone size are those reported in that table. Counted in this sample were about 75,000 clones; more than 65% of them appeared once. The ten largest clonotypes hold around 22% of the sample.

In the case of this clone: Its antigen is unknown. One base away there is no much larger clone; base qualities are not given.

The chain is assembled from TRBV7-8 and TRBJ2-1; TRBD2 could be the D gene, as 5 bases match. The specimen sequenced was peripheral blood. This clonotype was obtained from a woman aged 50 to 60 with acute or convalescent COVID-19. The CDR3 amino acid sequence is: CASSFGGSYNEQFF. Here is the DNA: TGTGCCAGCAGCTTTGGAGGTTCCTACAATGAGCAGTTCTTC.